Below are 27 T cell receptor beta chains sequenced from a single sample in a study of cytomegalovirus exposure and HLA in healthy donors. 60 Vbeta and 13 Jbeta primers were used in PCR. Sequencing was performed with immunoSEQ multiplex PCR; in TCRdb, only in-frame clones are kept and a portion is missing. Seen here are some 130,000 clones, less than 65% observed once, and the top ten hold 8% to 10%. Input material: PBMCs. The receptors were sampled from a man aged 35-49 years in good health and CMV-seropositive.

This chain uses TRBV27 with TRBJ2-3, with 10 bases lining up with TRBD2. The V gene end was trimmed by 2 bases and the J gene end by 2 bases; junction bases not matched to a gene: 4. The germline gives CDR1 MNHEY, CDR2 SMNVEV (reference sequence). This CDR3 spans 16 amino acids. In DNA form, the CDR3 reads TGTGCCAGCAGTTTAGCCGGGACTAGCGCCACAGATACGCAGTATTTT. This sequence encodes CASSLAGTSATDTQYF.

In its sample, this clone was seen a few times. The CDR3 loop is CASSTRVAGAYEQYF. The CDR3 DNA reads TGTGCCAGCAGCACCCGAGTCGCAGGGGCCTACGAGCAGTACTTC. V gene TRBV11-2 combines with J gene TRBJ2-7, with D tentatively TRBD1 (6 bases). This CDR3 is built from 15 residues. The V end lost 5 bases, the J end lost 2 bases, and 16 bases lay between the germline ends. Germline values: CDR1 SGHAT, CDR2 FQNNGV.

V and J are TRBV19 and TRBJ1-5; D remains ambiguous. CDR3 length: 15 residues. Germline V lookup: CDR1 LNHDA, CDR2 SQIVND (reference sequence). Between the trimmed V and J ends, which lost 4 bases and 3 bases, there was a span of 13 bases. The CDR3 coding sequence is TGTGCCAGTAGTACCCCCCGGTCGAACAATCAGCCCCAGCATTTT. Its protein is CASSTPRSNNQPQHF.

This chain links TRBV2 with TRBJ1-5; no definite D call. This CDR3 contains 14 residues. The V end was cut by 3 bases, the J end by 4 bases, with 10 bases between. The germline gives CDR1 SNHLY, CDR2 FYNNEI. As DNA, the CDR3 is TGTGCCAGCAGTGACCAATGGGAGAATCAGCCCCAGCATTTT. Residues: CASSDQWENQPQHF.

This clone came up a few times. The chain couples TRBV5-1 to TRBJ1-2, with a possible D match to TRBD1 (5 bases). The CDR3 totals 14 residues. V was shortened by 2 bases and J by 2 bases, with 10 bases between the two germline ends. CDR1 is SGHRS, CDR2 YFSETQ, per germline. CDR3 amino acids: CASSFGHKNYGYTF. The CDR3 DNA sequence: TGCGCCAGCAGCTTTGGACACAAGAACTATGGCTACACCTTC.

CDR3 DNA: TGTGCCAGCAGCCCCCGGGGTCCCTACGAGCAGTACTTC. It specifies CASSPRGPYEQYF. This chain connects TRBV11-2 to TRBJ2-7, with a possible D match to TRBD2 (5 bases). V shed 5 bases and J shed 2 bases, with 10 bases lying between them. There are 13 residues in the CDR3. Per germline, CDR1 SGHAT and CDR2 FQNNGV.

There are a few counts of this clone. This sequence joins TRBV5-6 and TRBJ2-7; 10 nucleotides match TRBD1. Germline-derived CDR1 and CDR2 are SGHDT and YYEEEE. The CDR3 spans 15 residues. Germline trimming cut 4 bases from V and 2 bases from J; bases unmatched to any gene: 6. For the CDR3, the DNA is TGTGCCAGCAGCCCATACGGGACAGGGGCCTACGAGCAGTACTTC. The encoded protein is CASSPYGTGAYEQYF.

V usage is TRBV28 and J usage is TRBJ1-2; D is ambiguous. Looked up from germline, CDR1 is MDHEN and CDR2 is SYDVKM. The V end lost 2 bases, the J end lost 4 bases, and 8 bases lay between the germline ends. The CDR3 has 13 amino acids. CDR3 DNA sequence: TGTGCCAGCAGTTTAGTGGCCGCCTATGGCTACACCTTC. Amino acids: CASSLVAAYGYTF.

The chain uses TRBV6-6 and TRBJ2-3; TRBD2 aligns across 7 bases. Germline V lookup: CDR1 MNHNY, CDR2 SVGAGI (reference sequence). V was pared by 0 bases and J by 5 bases, with 5 bases of the junction left unmatched. The CDR3 is 15 amino acids. CDR3 nucleotides: TGTGCCAGCAGTTACTCGGATTCTAGCGGAGATACGCAGTATTTT. It codes for CASSYSDSSGDTQYF.

This clone occurred a few times. The CDR3 spells CASSVADWSSTDTQYF. The CDR3 DNA reads TGTGCCAGCAGCGTAGCGGACTGGTCTAGCACAGATACGCAGTATTTT. The chain carries TRBV9 and TRBJ2-3; TRBD2 is a possible D gene (5 bases). CDR3 length: 16 amino acids. Looked up from germline, CDR1 is SGDLS and CDR2 is YYNGEE. Trimming stripped 0 bases from V and 0 bases from J, with 11 bases between.

This rearrangement joins TRBV7-3 to TRBJ2-7; TRBD1 matches at 7 bases. The CDR3 totals 14 residues. CDR1 is SGHTA and CDR2 is FQGTGA in the germline V gene. The V segment lost 5 bases and the J segment 3 bases; nucleotides outside the gene matches: 7. The CDR3 DNA is TGTGCCAGCAGCCCTTCAGGGGGTATCTACGAGCAGTACTTC. The encoded protein is CASSPSGGIYEQYF.

This clone was recorded once. The J gene is TRBJ1-5, the V gene TRBV2; 10 nucleotides line up with TRBD1. This CDR3 is built from 15 residues. Germline V gene lookup returns CDR1 SNHLY and CDR2 FYNNEI. With 6 bases clipped from V and 3 bases from J, the junction kept 5 bases outside the gene matches. The CDR3 coding sequence is TGTGCCAGCAGCGGACAGGGGGGCACCAATCAGCCCCAGCATTTT. Its protein product is CASSGQGGTNQPQHF. Filled out from reference TRBV2 and TRBJ1-5, the complete variable domain reads EPEVTQTPSHQVTQMGQEVILRCVPISNHLYFYWYRQILGQKVEFLVSFYNNEISEKSEIFDDQFSVERPDGSNFTLKIRSTKLEDSAMYFCASSGQGGTNQPQHFGDGTRLSIL.

V is TRBV6-1 and J is TRBJ2-5; D perhaps matches TRBD1 (5 bases). The CDR3 runs to 14 residues. Germline loops: CDR1 MNHNS, CDR2 SASEGT. V was cut by 4 bases and J by 1 base, with 10 bases left in between. CDR3 loop: CASSGGRAQETQYF. CDR3 nucleotide sequence: TGTGCCAGCAGTGGAGGCAGGGCCCAAGAGACCCAGTACTTC.

This clone was picked up a small number of times. The chain combines TRBV5-4 with TRBJ1-4; 7 bases are a match to TRBD1. Trimming removed 4 bases from V and 8 bases from J; junction bases left unmatched: 11. This CDR3 comprises 15 residues. The germline V gene has CDR1 SGHNT and CDR2 YYREEE (reference sequence). Written as DNA, the CDR3 is TGTGCCAGCAGCACCTACACAGGGGTTGGAGAAAAACTGTTTTTT. Its protein product is CASSTYTGVGEKLFF. Full variable domain (remainder filled in from reference TRBV5-4 and TRBJ1-4): ETGVTQSPTHLIKTRGQQVTLRCSSQSGHNTVSWYQQALGQGPQFIFQYYREEENGRGNFPPRFSGLQFPNYSSELNVNALELDDSALYLCASSTYTGVGEKLFFGSGTQLSVL.

This rearrangement joins TRBV10-3 to TRBJ2-7, with 10 bases matching TRBD1. The CDR3 length is 13 residues. Trimming cost V 7 bases and J 3 bases; bases outside gene matches: 3. CDR1 is ENHRY, CDR2 SYGVKD, per germline. For the CDR3, the DNA is TGTGCCATCAAGGGACAGGGGATCTACGAGCAGTACTTC. Protein product: CAIKGQGIYEQYF.

The J gene is TRBJ1-1, the V gene TRBV28; D is perhaps TRBD1 (6 bases). CDR3 length: 13 residues. Trimming shortened V by 6 bases and J by 1 base, and 9 bases separated the two germline ends. The V gene's germline CDR1 is MDHEN and CDR2 SYDVKM. CDR3 sequence: CASRGQSNTEAFF. The CDR3 DNA sequence: TGTGCCAGCAGGGGACAATCGAACACTGAAGCTTTCTTT.

The V gene is TRBV9, the J gene TRBJ1-1, with D possibly matching TRBD1 (5 bases). This CDR3 spans 15 amino acids. In germline, CDR1 is SGDLS, CDR2 YYNGEE. V was shortened by 4 bases and J by 6 bases, with 19 bases between the two germline ends. The CDR3 sequence is CASSPQQVNIAEAFF. The CDR3 DNA sequence: TGTGCCAGCAGCCCTCAACAGGTAAACATCGCTGAAGCTTTCTTT.

V is TRBV27 and J is TRBJ1-2, with D possibly matching TRBD1 (6 bases). CDR3 size: 14 residues. With 3 bases removed from V and 5 bases from J, the gap between germline ends came to 13 bases. The V gene's germline CDR1 is MNHEY and CDR2 SMNVEV (reference sequence). This CDR3 is CASSFGQGIYGYTF. The CDR3 DNA sequence: TGTGCCAGCAGTTTCGGGCAGGGGATATATGGCTACACCTTC.

The rearrangement uses TRBV6-5 and TRBJ1-3; D is undetermined. V lost 2 bases to trimming and J lost 0 bases, with 8 bases between them. CDR3 length: 15 amino acids. Germline lookup yields CDR1 MNHEY and CDR2 SVGAGI. CDR3 sequence: CASSYSRFSGNTIYF. The CDR3 DNA follows: TGTGCCAGCAGTTACAGCAGGTTCTCTGGAAACACCATATATTTT.

About this clone: Different DNA sequences within this sample yield the same CDR3. This chain connects TRBV28 to TRBJ1-2; D uncertain. Germline loops: CDR1 MDHEN, CDR2 SYDVKM. The V gene lost 3 bases and the J gene lost 2 bases, with 4 bases spanning the gap. The CDR3 spans 12 residues. This chain's CDR3 is CASSLANYGYTF. The CDR3, as DNA: TGTGCCAGCAGTTTGGCCAACTATGGCTACACCTTC.

This clone appeared a few times. The chain couples TRBV27 to TRBJ1-2, with D maybe TRBD1 (6 bases). The CDR3 spans 13 residues. The germline CDR1 and CDR2 sequences are MNHEY and SMNVEV (reference sequence). V lost 7 bases, J lost 8 bases, and 17 bases lay in between. CDR3 in DNA: TGTGCCAGCACCCGCGGGGGGGCAGGGGGCTACACCTTC. This sequence encodes CASTRGGAGGYTF.

The chain has TRBV7-2 and TRBJ2-7, with D perhaps TRBD1 (5 bases). Germline CDR1 SGHTA, CDR2 FQGNSA. CDR3 length: 15 amino acids. V lost 4 bases and J lost 5, with 18 bases in between. CDR3 nucleotides: TGTGCCAGCAGCTATAGGGGTCTAACTTGGGACGAGCAGTACTTC. Its protein is CASSYRGLTWDEQYF.

The chain recombines TRBV29-1 with TRBJ2-7; D unresolved. There are 12 residues in the CDR3. CDR1 is SQVTM, CDR2 ANQGSEA, per germline. The V end lost 1 base, the J end lost 5 bases, and 9 bases lay between the germline ends. CDR3 sequence (DNA): TGCAGCGTTGAAGGGAGTCCCCACGAGCAGTACTTC. It yields the protein CSVEGSPHEQYF.

V gene TRBV7-9 combines with J gene TRBJ1-1; 10 bases map to TRBD1. The CDR3 is 16 residues long. From germline, CDR1 is SEHNR and CDR2 FQNEAQ (reference sequence). The V segment lost 6 bases and the J segment 3 bases; nucleotides outside the gene matches: 10. In DNA, the CDR3 is TGTGCCAGCAGGACAGGGGGCGCGGGTAGGGACACTGAAGCTTTCTTT. Its translation is CASRTGGAGRDTEAFF.

V gene TRBV15 combines with J gene TRBJ1-2; the D gene is possibly TRBD1 (6 bases). CDR1 is LNHNV and CDR2 is YYDKDF in the germline V gene (reference sequence). V was clipped by 4 bases and J by 6 bases, with 18 bases between them. The CDR3 runs to 15 residues. The CDR3 sequence is CATSIGTRPVDGYTF. For the CDR3, the DNA is TGTGCCACCAGCATTGGGACAAGGCCTGTGGATGGCTACACCTTC.

The genes are TRBV28 and TRBJ2-1; tentative D call: TRBD2 (6 bases). The CDR3 is made up of 15 amino acids. Germline CDR1 and CDR2: MDHEN and SYDVKM. V dropped 6 bases and J dropped 8 bases, with 20 bases sitting between them. CDR3 DNA sequence: TGTGCCAGCAGCTCAGCAGGAGGGGTTGGAGATGAGCAGTTCTTC. Its protein product is CASSSAGGVGDEQFF.

The chain is built from TRBV9 and TRBJ2-1; maybe TRBD2 (7 bases). CDR1 and CDR2 from the germline V gene are SGDLS and YYNGEE. Trimming pared 0 bases from V and 7 bases from J, leaving 14 bases between. There are 15 residues in the CDR3. The CDR3, as DNA: TGTGCCAGCAGCGTAGGGGGGGGCGATAGGAATGAGCAGTTCTTC. As protein: CASSVGGGDRNEQFF. The variable domain in full, with the rest retrieved from reference TRBV9 and TRBJ2-1, is DSGVTQTPKHLITATGQRVTLRCSPRSGDLSVYWYQQSLDQGLQFLIQYYNGEERAKGNILERFSAQQFPDLHSELNLSSLELGDSALYFCASSVGGGDRNEQFFGPGTRLTVL.